This T cell receptor beta chain derives from a study of cytomegalovirus exposure and HLA in healthy donors. A multiplex PCR was run with 60 Vbeta primers and 13 Jbeta primers. How the authors handled the data: There were about 80 million unique TCR beta chains by a later count, and approximately 10 million of them were shared. Sequencing was performed with immunoSEQ multiplex PCR; in TCRdb, only in-frame clones are kept and a portion is missing. V and J calls and clone size are those listed in that table; D and trimming were worked out from the DNA. The sample has some 74,000 clones, 60% to 85% seen once; the top ten hold 1.1%. Broader study findings: According to a later analysis, donors in an Asian-associated ancestry cluster reportedly had fewer N-insertions than the roughly 670-donor mean.

CDR1 and CDR2 from the germline V gene are MNHNS and SASEGT. The CDR3 consists of 14 residues. Comment on this clone: What it binds is unknown. At one end the junction does not follow the germline gene, possibly because of a read error.

The chain recombines TRBV6-1 with TRBJ1-6; D might be TRBD1 (6 bases). The source is a male donor in good health and CMV-seronegative. Sequencing was carried out using PBMCs. This CDR3 is CASSLQGGDSPLNF. The CDR3, as DNA: TGTGCCAGCAGTTTACAGGGTGGGGATTCACCCCTCAACTTT.